A selection of T cell receptor beta chains follows, all from one sample in a study of blood T cell repertoires in COVID-19. Profiled with immunoSEQ multiplex PCR; TCRdb holds only in-frame clones, not every one. The data hold 200,000 to 300,000 clones, with approximately 90% observed a single time. Input material: peripheral blood. The receptors here all came from a woman in her forties who had recovered from COVID-19. Each CDR3 is given with its conserved first and last residue. D genes are given only for firm matches. The size entry is marked missing in some rows and otherwise reads once, few, many or a size class.

TGTGCCAGCAGTTACCCCCACGGTAGCGGGAGTAACACCGGGGAGCTGTTTTTT | CASSYPHGSGSNTGELFF | TRBD2 | TRBV6-2/TRBV6-3 | - | TRBJ2-2
TGTGCCAGCAGCCGTTCGGCGGGAGGGGGCTACAATGAGCAGTTCTTC | CASSRSAGGGYNEQFF | TRBD2 | TRBV7-9 | - | TRBJ2-1
TGTGCCAGCAGCTTATCTGGGCTCAATCAGCCCCAGCATTTT | CASSLSGLNQPQHF | - | TRBV7-9 | - | TRBJ1-5
TGTGCCACCAGTGCCCCCGGGGGGAGTGGCTATGGCTACACCTTC | CATSAPGGSGYGYTF | - | TRBV24-1 | - | TRBJ1-2
TGTGCCAGCAGCGCACCAGCTAACTATGGCTACACCTTC | CASSAPANYGYTF | - | TRBV7-2 | - | TRBJ1-2
TGCAGTGCTAGTATTCCGGGAGCGGAGACCCAGTACTTC | CSASIPGAETQYF | - | TRBV20-1 | - | TRBJ2-5
TGTGCCAGCAGCCGAGGGGGGGGCGGGACTGAAGCTTTCTTT | CASSRGGGGTEAFF | - | TRBV6-5 | - | TRBJ1-1
TGCGCCAGCAGCCCCTTCGGGGGGATTGGCACTGAAGCTTTCTTT | CASSPFGGIGTEAFF | - | TRBV5-1 | - | TRBJ1-1
TGTGCCAGCCAGGGACAGGGGGCCGGTCAGCCCCAGCATTTT | CASQGQGAGQPQHF | TRBD1 | TRBV25-1 | - | TRBJ1-5
TGTGCCAGCAGCCCCGGGGGGGGTTGGGAAAAACTGTTTTTT | CASSPGGGWEKLFF | - | TRBV7-9 | - | TRBJ1-4
TGTGCCAGCAGCACCTCCGGGACAGGGTTTAGGGGTGAGCAGTTCTTC | CASSTSGTGFRGEQFF | TRBD1 | TRBV5-6 | - | TRBJ2-1
TGTGCCAGCACCCCTGGGAGAGGGAGTTACACCTTC | CASTPGRGSYTF | - | TRBV12-3/TRBV12-4 | - | TRBJ1-2
TGCGCCAGCAGCTCACAGGGACAGGGAGGGACTGAAGCTTTCTTT | CASSSQGQGGTEAFF | TRBD1 | TRBV5-1 | - | TRBJ1-1
TGTGCCAGCAGCTTACCTGGACGGGGAGCTTCCATGAACACTGAAGCTTTCTTT | CASSLPGRGASMNTEAFF | - | TRBV7-9 | - | TRBJ1-1
TGTGCCAGCAGTGTGGGGGGAGGGCAGGCGGATACGCAGTATTTT | CASSVGGGQADTQYF | TRBD2 | TRBV25-1 | - | TRBJ2-3
TGTGCCAGCAGCTTATGGCCTCGGCGGGAGGGCCCGAGCACCGGGGAGCTGTTTTTT | CASSLWPRREGPSTGELFF | TRBD2 | TRBV7-9 | few | TRBJ2-2
TGTGCCAGCAGCCAAGACGGGACTAGCGGAGGAAGCACAGATACGCAGTATTTT | CASSQDGTSGGSTDTQYF | TRBD2 | TRBV4-2 | - | TRBJ2-3
TGTGCCAGCAGGGCGGGGGGGGGTGCCTACGAGCAGTACTTC | CASRAGGGAYEQYF | TRBD2 | TRBV6-6 | - | TRBJ2-7
TGCGCCAGCAGCTTGGGTGTTGCGGGGGGCTACAATGAGCAGTTCTTC | CASSLGVAGGYNEQFF | TRBD2 | TRBV5-1 | - | TRBJ2-1
TGCGCCAGCGGTCTGGGCAAACGACCCCCAGCGGGGTCCCAGCATTTT | CASGLGKRPPAGSQHF | - | TRBV10-1 | few | TRBJ1-5
TGTGCCAGCAGCTTATCGACAGCGACTGGAAACACCATATATTTT | CASSLSTATGNTIYF | - | TRBV11-2 | - | TRBJ1-3
TGTGCCAGCAGCCTAAGGGGTTCCTACAATGAGCAGTTCTTC | CASSLRGSYNEQFF | - | TRBV7-6 | - | TRBJ2-1
TGTGCCAGCAGTCACCGACAGGGGAACTACAATGAGCAGTTCTTC | CASSHRQGNYNEQFF | TRBD1 | TRBV6-2/TRBV6-3 | - | TRBJ2-1
TGTGCCAGCGGGGTACGGGCAGGGGATGAAAAACTGTTTTTT | CASGVRAGDEKLFF | - | TRBV7-9 | few | TRBJ1-4
TGCAGTGCTAGTGGTTCTGCCAAAAACATTCAGTACTTC | CSASGSAKNIQYF | - | TRBV20-1 | few | TRBJ2-4
TGCAGCGGCGGGGGGGACAGAAGCACAGATACGCAGTATTTT | CSGGGDRSTDTQYF | TRBD2 | TRBV29-1 | - | TRBJ2-3
TGCGCCAGCAGCCAAGAGGTGGCCACAGATACGCAGTATTTT | CASSQEVATDTQYF | - | TRBV4-3 | - | TRBJ2-3
TGTGCCAGCAGTGACGCGGTTTCGGATTCACCCCTCCACTTT | CASSDAVSDSPLHF | - | TRBV6-4 | once | TRBJ1-6
TGTGCCAGTCGACCTGACAGGGTAGCTGGAAACACCATATATTTT | CASRPDRVAGNTIYF | TRBD1 | TRBV19 | - | TRBJ1-3